The 2 T cell receptor beta chains below all came from one sample that was sequenced in a study of CD8 T cells in Susac syndrome. Roughly 0.45 to 1 ug RNA was reverse transcribed with random hexamers. MiXCR, applied by TCRdb to the immunoSEQ multiplex PCR reads, yields one record per CDR3 protein. The table lists about 210,000 distinct CDR3 sequences, roughly 96% of them singletons. The sample comprised CD4+ T cells from PBMCs. All receptors derive from a human donor with multiple sclerosis.

This chain links TRBV20-1 with TRBJ2-3; 8 positions agree with TRBD2. V was pared by 6 bases and J by 1 base, with 9 bases of the junction left unmatched. The CDR3 has 15 residues. Germline lookup yields CDR1 DFQATT and CDR2 SNEGSKA (reference sequence). The CDR3 DNA sequence: TGCAGTGCGCCCTCTAGCGGGTCCGGCACAGATACGCAGTATTTT. As protein: CSAPSSGSGTDTQYF.

In its sample, this clonotype was seen once. This sequence joins TRBV12-3 or TRBV12-4 and TRBJ2-7, with D possibly being TRBD1 or TRBD2 (6 bases each). CDR3 length: 16 residues. Between the trimmed V and J ends, which lost 2 bases and 3 bases, there was a span of 17 bases. DNA of the CDR3: TGTGCCAGCAGTTTATCCGGGGGCGGACGAGTCTACGAGCAGTACTTC. Its protein product is CASSLSGGGRVYEQYF.